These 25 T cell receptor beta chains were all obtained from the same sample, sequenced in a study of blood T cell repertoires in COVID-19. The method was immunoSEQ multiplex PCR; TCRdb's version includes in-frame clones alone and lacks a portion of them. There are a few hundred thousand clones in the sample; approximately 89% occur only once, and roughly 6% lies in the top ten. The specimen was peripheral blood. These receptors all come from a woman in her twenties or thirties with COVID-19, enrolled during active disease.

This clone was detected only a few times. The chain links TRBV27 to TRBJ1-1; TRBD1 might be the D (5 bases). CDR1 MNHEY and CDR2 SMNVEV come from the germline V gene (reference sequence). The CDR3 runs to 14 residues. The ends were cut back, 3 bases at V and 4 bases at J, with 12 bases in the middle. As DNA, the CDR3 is TGTGCCAGCAGTTTTCAGGGTTATACCACTGAAGCTTTCTTT. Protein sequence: CASSFQGYTTEAFF.

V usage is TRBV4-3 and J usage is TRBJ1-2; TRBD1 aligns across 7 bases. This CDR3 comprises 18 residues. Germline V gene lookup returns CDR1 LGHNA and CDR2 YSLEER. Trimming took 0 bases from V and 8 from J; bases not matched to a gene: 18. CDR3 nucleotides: TGCGCCAGCAGCCAAGATCTCCCGGGGACAGTGTCATCTGGGGGCTACACCTTC. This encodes CASSQDLPGTVSSGGYTF.

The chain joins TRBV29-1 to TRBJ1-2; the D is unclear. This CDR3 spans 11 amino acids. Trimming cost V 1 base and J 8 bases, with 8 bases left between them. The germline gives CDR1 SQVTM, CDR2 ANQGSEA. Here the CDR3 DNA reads TGCAGCGTTGAAGGGGTCGGGGGCTACACCTTC. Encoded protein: CSVEGVGGYTF.

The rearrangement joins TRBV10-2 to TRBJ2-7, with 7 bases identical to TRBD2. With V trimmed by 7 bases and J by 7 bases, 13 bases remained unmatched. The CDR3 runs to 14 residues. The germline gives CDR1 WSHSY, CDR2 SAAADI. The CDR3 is CASKGASGRTEQYV. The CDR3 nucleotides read TGCGCCAGCAAAGGCGCTAGCGGCCGAACAGAGCAGTACGTC.

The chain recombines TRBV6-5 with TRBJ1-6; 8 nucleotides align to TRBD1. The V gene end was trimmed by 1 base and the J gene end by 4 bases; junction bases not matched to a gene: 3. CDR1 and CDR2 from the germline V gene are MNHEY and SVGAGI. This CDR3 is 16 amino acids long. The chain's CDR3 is CASSYWDRQYNSPLHF. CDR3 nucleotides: TGTGCCAGCAGTTACTGGGACAGGCAGTATAATTCACCCCTCCACTTT.

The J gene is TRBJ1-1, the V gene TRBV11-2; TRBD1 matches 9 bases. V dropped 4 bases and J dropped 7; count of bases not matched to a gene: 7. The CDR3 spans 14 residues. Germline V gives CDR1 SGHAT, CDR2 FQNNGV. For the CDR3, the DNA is TGTGCCAGCAGCTGGACAGGGGCCAGGGGTGAAGCTTTCTTT. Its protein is CASSWTGARGEAFF.

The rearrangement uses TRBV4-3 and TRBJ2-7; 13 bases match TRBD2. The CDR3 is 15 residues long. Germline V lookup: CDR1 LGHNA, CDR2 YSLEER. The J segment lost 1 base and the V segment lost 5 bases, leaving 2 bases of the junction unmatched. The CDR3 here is CASSSGLAGSYEQYV. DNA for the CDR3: TGCGCCAGCAGCTCGGGACTAGCGGGATCCTACGAGCAGTACGTC.

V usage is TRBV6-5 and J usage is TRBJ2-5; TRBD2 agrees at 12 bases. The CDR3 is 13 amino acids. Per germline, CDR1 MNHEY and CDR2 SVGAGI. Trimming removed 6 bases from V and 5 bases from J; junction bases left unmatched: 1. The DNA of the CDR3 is TGTGCCAGCAGCCTAGCGGGGGGGGAGACCCAGTACTTC. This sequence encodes CASSLAGGETQYF.

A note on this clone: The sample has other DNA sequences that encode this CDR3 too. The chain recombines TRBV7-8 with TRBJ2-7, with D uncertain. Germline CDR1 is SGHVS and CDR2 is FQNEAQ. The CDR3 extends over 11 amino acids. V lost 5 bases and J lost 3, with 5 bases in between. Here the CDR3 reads CASSPNYEQYF. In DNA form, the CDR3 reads TGTGCCAGCAGCCCCAACTACGAGCAGTACTTC.

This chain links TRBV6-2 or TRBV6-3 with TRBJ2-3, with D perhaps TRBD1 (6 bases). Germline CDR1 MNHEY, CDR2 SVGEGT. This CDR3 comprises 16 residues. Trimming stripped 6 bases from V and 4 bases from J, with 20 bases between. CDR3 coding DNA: TGTGCCAGCAGCTCACACGTCGGTGGGGGCCCAGATACGCAGTATTTT. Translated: CASSSHVGGGPDTQYF.

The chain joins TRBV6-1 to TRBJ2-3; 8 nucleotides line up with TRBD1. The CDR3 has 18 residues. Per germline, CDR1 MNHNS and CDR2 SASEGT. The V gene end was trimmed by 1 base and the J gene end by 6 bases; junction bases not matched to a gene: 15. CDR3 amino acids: CASSEVWETGAFGDTQYF. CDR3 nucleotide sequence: TGTGCCAGCAGTGAAGTTTGGGAGACAGGGGCCTTTGGGGATACGCAGTATTTT.

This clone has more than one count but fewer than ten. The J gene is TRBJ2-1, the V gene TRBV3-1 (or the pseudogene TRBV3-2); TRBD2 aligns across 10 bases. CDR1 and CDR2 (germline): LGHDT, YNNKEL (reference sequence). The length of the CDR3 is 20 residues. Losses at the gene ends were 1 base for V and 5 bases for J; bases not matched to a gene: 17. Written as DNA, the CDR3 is TGTGCCAGCAGCCAAGCCGGCAGGGGGCGGCTAGCGGGGGTCAACAATGAGCAGTTCTTC. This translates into CASSQAGRGRLAGVNNEQFF.

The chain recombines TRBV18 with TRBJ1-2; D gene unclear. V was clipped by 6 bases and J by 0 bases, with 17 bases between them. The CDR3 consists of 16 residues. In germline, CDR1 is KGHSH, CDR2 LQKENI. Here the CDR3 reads CASSPASGRPNYGYTF. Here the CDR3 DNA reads TGTGCCAGCTCCCCGGCGAGCGGGAGGCCTAACTATGGCTACACCTTC.

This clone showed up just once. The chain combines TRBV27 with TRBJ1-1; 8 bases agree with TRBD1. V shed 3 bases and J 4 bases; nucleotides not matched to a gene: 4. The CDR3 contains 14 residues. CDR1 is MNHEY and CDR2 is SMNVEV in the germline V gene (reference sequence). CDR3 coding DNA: TGTGCCAGCAGTTTGGCCAGGGGGCTCACTGAAGCTTTCTTT. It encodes CASSLARGLTEAFF.

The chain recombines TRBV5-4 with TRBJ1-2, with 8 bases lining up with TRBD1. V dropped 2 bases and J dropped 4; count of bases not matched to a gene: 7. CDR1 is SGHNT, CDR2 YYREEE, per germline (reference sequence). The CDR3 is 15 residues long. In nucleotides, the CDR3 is TGTGCCAGCAGCTTTATGGGACAGGAGACCTATGGCTACACCTTC. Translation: CASSFMGQETYGYTF.

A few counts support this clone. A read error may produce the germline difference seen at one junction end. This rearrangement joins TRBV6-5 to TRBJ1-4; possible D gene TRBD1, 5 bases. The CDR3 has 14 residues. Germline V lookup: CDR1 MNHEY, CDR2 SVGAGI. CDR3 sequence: CASSRQTTSEKLFF. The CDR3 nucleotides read TGTGCCAGCAGCCGACAGACGACTAGTGAAAAACTGTTTTTT.

As DNA, the CDR3 is TGTGCCAGCAGCCAAGGGAGCGGGGCCCCTTACGAGCAGTACTTC. This sequence encodes CASSQGSGAPYEQYF. The V call is TRBV4-2, the J call TRBJ2-7, with 7 bases aligning to TRBD2. V shed 1 base, J shed 4 bases, and the junction held 7 bases outside the gene matches. Germline V gives CDR1 LGHNA, CDR2 YNFKEQ. The CDR3 has 15 amino acids.

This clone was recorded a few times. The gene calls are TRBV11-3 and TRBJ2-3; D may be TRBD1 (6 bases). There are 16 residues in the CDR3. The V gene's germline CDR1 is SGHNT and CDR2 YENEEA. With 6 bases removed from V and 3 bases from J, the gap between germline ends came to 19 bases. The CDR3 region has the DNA TGTGCCAGCAGTGACAGGACTGACGGACAAACAGATACGCAGTATTTT. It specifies CASSDRTDGQTDTQYF.

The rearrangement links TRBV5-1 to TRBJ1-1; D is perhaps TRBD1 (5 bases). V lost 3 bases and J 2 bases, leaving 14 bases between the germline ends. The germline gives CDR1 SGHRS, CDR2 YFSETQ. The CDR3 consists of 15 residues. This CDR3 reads CASSSASRGNTEAFF. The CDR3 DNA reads TGCGCCAGCAGCTCGGCATCAAGGGGAAACACTGAAGCTTTCTTT.

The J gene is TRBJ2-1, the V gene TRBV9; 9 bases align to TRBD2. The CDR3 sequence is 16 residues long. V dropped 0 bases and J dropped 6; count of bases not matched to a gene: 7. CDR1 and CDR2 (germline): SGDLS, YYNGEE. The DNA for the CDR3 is TGTGCCAGCAGCGTAGTAGGGCTAGCGGGGTCCAATGAGCAGTTCTTC. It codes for CASSVVGLAGSNEQFF.

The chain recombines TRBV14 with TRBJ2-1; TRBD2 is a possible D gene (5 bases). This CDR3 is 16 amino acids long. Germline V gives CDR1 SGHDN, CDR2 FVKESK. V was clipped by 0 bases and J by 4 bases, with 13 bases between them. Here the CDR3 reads CASSQDGLAEYNEQFF. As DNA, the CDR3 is TGTGCCAGCAGCCAAGATGGCCTAGCTGAGTACAATGAGCAGTTCTTC.

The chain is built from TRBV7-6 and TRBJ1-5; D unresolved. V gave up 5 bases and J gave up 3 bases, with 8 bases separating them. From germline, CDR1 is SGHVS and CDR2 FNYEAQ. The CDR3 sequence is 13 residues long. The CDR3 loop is CASSPSVNQPQHF. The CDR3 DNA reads TGTGCCAGCAGCCCCAGCGTCAATCAGCCCCAGCATTTT.

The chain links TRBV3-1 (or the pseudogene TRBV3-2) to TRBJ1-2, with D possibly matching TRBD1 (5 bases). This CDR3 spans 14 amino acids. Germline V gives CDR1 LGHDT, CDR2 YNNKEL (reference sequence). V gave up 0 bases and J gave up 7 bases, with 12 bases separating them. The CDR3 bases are TGTGCCAGCAGCCAAGATCAGGGTACCGGTGGCTACACCTTC. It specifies CASSQDQGTGGYTF.

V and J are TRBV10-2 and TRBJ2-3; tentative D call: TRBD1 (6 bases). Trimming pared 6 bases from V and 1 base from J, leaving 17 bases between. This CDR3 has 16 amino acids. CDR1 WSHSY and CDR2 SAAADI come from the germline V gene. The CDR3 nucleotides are TGCGCCAGCAGACAGGGCCTAGCACCCCGCACAGATACGCAGTATTTT. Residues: CASRQGLAPRTDTQYF.

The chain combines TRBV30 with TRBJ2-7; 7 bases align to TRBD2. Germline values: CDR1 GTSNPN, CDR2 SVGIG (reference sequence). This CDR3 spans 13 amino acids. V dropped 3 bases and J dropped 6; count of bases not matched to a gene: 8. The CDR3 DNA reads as TGTGCCTGGAGCGGACTGGGGGAGGGCGAGCAGTACGTC. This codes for CAWSGLGEGEQYV.